Below are 20 T cell receptor beta chains sequenced from a single sample in a study of blood T cell repertoires in COVID-19. TCRdb's copy holds only in-frame clones and misses some; the assay was immunoSEQ multiplex PCR. The table includes around 240,000 clones, about 90% detected once. Source material: PBMCs or T cells enriched from blood (not recorded which). These receptors came from a human donor in a cohort exposed to, infected with or recovered from COVID-19 (not recorded which). The donor label of this sample is uncertain.

This clone was observed a single time. The V call is TRBV4-2, the J call TRBJ1-1; TRBD1 matches at 10 bases. CDR1 and CDR2 from the germline V gene are LGHNA and YNFKEQ. The trim removed 2 bases at V and 5 bases at J, leaving 5 bases unmatched. The CDR3 sequence is 15 residues long. The CDR3 spells CASSQPRTGGTEAFF. In DNA form, the CDR3 reads TGTGCCAGCAGCCAACCTCGGACAGGGGGGACTGAAGCTTTCTTT.

V gene TRBV30 combines with J gene TRBJ2-3; 9 bases match TRBD1. The V segment lost 5 bases and the J segment 3 bases; nucleotides outside the gene matches: 6. Germline loops: CDR1 GTSNPN, CDR2 SVGIG (reference sequence). This CDR3 is 14 amino acids long. The CDR3 loop reads CAWGQGMGTDTQYF. The CDR3 DNA reads as TGTGCCTGGGGACAGGGGATGGGGACAGATACGCAGTATTTT.

The gene calls are TRBV7-9 and TRBJ2-7; 9 bases agree with TRBD2. The CDR3 contains 16 residues. Unmatched junction bases numbered 12, after V lost 5 bases and J lost 4 bases. CDR1 and CDR2 (germline): SEHNR, FQNEAQ (reference sequence). The CDR3 region has the DNA TGTGCCAGCAGCCGCCCCCGCGGGAGGGGTGGGTACGAGCAGTACTTC. This gives the protein CASSRPRGRGGYEQYF.

This clone was recorded only once. The rearrangement uses TRBV10-3 and TRBJ1-5, with unresolved D. V lost 4 bases and J lost 3, with 10 bases in between. CDR3 length: 14 residues. Germline-derived CDR1 and CDR2 are ENHRY and SYGVKD. Written as DNA, the CDR3 is TGTGCCATCAGTGGAAGGAGGTTCAATCAGCCCCAGCATTTT. Translation: CAISGRRFNQPQHF.

The chain recombines TRBV7-2 with TRBJ1-3, with unresolved D. Germline V gives CDR1 SGHTA, CDR2 FQGNSA. The CDR3 totals 13 residues. Deletions cut 8 bases from V and 4 bases from J, with 12 bases between. CDR3 amino acids: CASGYDWGNTIYF. For the CDR3, the DNA is TGTGCCAGCGGATACGACTGGGGAAACACCATATATTTT.

The J gene is TRBJ2-1, the V gene TRBV18; 13 bases are a match to TRBD2. The CDR3 has 16 amino acids. Germline assignment: CDR1 KGHSH and CDR2 LQKENI. Germline trimming cut 3 bases from V and 3 bases from J; bases unmatched to any gene: 2. Here the CDR3 DNA reads TGTGCCAGCTCACCCCGACTAGCGGGGGGCTACAATGAGCAGTTCTTC. Encoded protein: CASSPRLAGGYNEQFF.

The chain links TRBV5-4 to TRBJ1-4, with 7 positions matching TRBD1. Germline values: CDR1 SGHNT, CDR2 YYREEE (reference sequence). This CDR3 region has 15 residues. V gave up 0 bases and J gave up 10 bases; unmatched junction bases: 9. The CDR3 region has the DNA TGTGCCAGCAGCTTGGGGGGACAGTTCGGCGGAAAACTGTTTTTT. It translates to CASSLGGQFGGKLFF.

V and J are TRBV7-9 and TRBJ2-7; maybe TRBD2 (6 bases). The V end was cut by 2 bases, the J end by 5 bases, with 16 bases between. Germline CDR1 and CDR2: SEHNR and FQNEAQ (reference sequence). The CDR3 loop spans 15 amino acids. DNA of the CDR3: TGTGCCAGCAGCTTATCTATCGGGGGAGTCGACGAGCAGTACTTC. As protein: CASSLSIGGVDEQYF.

The chain joins TRBV9 to TRBJ1-2; D gene unclear. V was trimmed by 3 bases and J by 6 bases, leaving 15 bases between them. CDR3 length: 14 amino acids. Germline V gene data show CDR1 as SGDLS and CDR2 as YYNGEE. The CDR3 spells CASSEGPKEDGYTF. DNA for the CDR3: TGTGCCAGCAGCGAAGGTCCTAAAGAGGATGGCTACACCTTC.

The rearrangement joins TRBV11-2 to TRBJ1-1, with D tentatively TRBD1 (6 bases). The germline V gene encodes CDR1 SGHAT and CDR2 FQNNGV. The ends were cut back, 6 bases at V and 6 bases at J, with 14 bases in the middle. This CDR3 contains 13 residues. In DNA form, the CDR3 reads TGTGCCAGCAGTATGGACAGCGGGGCTGAAGCTTTCTTT. Translation: CASSMDSGAEAFF.

The rearrangement links TRBV7-8 to TRBJ1-2; no reliable D call. Trimming took 5 bases from V and 2 from J, leaving 15 bases between them. Germline CDR1 is SGHVS and CDR2 is FQNEAQ. This CDR3 has 15 amino acids. CDR3 in amino acids: CASSRQRLQNYGYTF. For the CDR3, the DNA is TGTGCCAGCAGCCGGCAGAGGCTTCAAAACTATGGCTACACCTTC.

The chain uses TRBV15 and TRBJ2-1, with 11 bases identical to TRBD2. The germline V gene encodes CDR1 LNHNV and CDR2 YYDKDF (reference sequence). The CDR3 covers 16 residues. Unmatched junction bases numbered 7, after V lost 1 base and J lost 8 bases. DNA for the CDR3: TGTGCCACCAGCAGAGGATCTAGCGGGGGGTTAGATGAGCAGTTCTTC. Translation: CATSRGSSGGLDEQFF.

This chain links TRBV12-3 or TRBV12-4 with TRBJ1-1; 9 bases line up with TRBD1. The CDR3 length is 13 residues. With 5 bases clipped from V and 11 bases from J, the junction kept 9 bases outside the gene matches. In DNA form, the CDR3 reads TGTGCCAGCAGTCAGGGACAGGGAGATGGGGCTTTCTTT. Translated: CASSQGQGDGAFF.

V is TRBV19 and J is TRBJ2-1, with TRBD2 identical over 8 bases. The CDR3 loop spans 18 amino acids. The J segment lost 7 bases and the V segment lost 1 base, leaving 15 bases of the junction unmatched. Germline-derived CDR1 and CDR2 are LNHDA and SQIVND (reference sequence). Here the CDR3 reads CASSIVAFAGGGRNEQFF. The CDR3 region has the DNA TGTGCCAGTAGTATAGTCGCGTTCGCGGGGGGCGGTAGAAATGAGCAGTTCTTC.

The chain has TRBV5-4 and TRBJ1-2; D call uncertain. Trimming pared 3 bases from V and 5 bases from J, leaving 14 bases between. CDR3 length equals 14 residues. Germline assignment: CDR1 SGHNT and CDR2 YYREEE (reference sequence). CDR3: CASSSLSGNYGYTF. The CDR3, as DNA: TGTGCCAGCAGCTCCCTCTCGGGGAATTATGGCTACACCTTC.

V is TRBV10-3 and J is TRBJ1-6; D may be TRBD1 (5 bases). The CDR3 is made up of 14 amino acids. Trimming left V 5 bases short and J 6 bases short, with 11 bases between. Germline assignment: CDR1 ENHRY and CDR2 SYGVKD. The CDR3 region has the DNA TGTGCCATCAGTTGGGGCAACGGTAATTCACCCCTCCACTTT. The encoded protein is CAISWGNGNSPLHF.

The rearrangement joins TRBV9 to TRBJ1-2, with D maybe TRBD1 (6 bases). Germline CDR1 SGDLS, CDR2 YYNGEE. The V end was cut by 0 bases, the J end by 4 bases, with 10 bases between. The CDR3 covers 14 residues. CDR3 region: CASSVGQEVYGYTF. In DNA form, the CDR3 reads TGTGCCAGCAGCGTAGGACAGGAGGTCTATGGCTACACCTTC.

This rearrangement joins TRBV5-1 to TRBJ1-2; possibly TRBD1 for D (5 bases). Looked up from germline, CDR1 is SGHRS and CDR2 is YFSETQ. Trimming took 4 bases from V and 0 from J, leaving 19 bases between them. This CDR3 comprises 17 residues. This CDR3 reads CASSLGGASLTNYGYTF. As DNA, the CDR3 is TGCGCCAGCAGCCTAGGCGGGGCTTCGCTTACTAACTATGGCTACACCTTC. Together with reference TRBV5-1 and TRBJ1-2, the CDR3 gives the full variable domain: KAGVTQTPRYLIKTRGQQVTLSCSPISGHRSVSWYQQTPGQGLQFLFEYFSETQRNKGNFPGRFSGRQFSNSRSEMNVSTLELGDSALYLCASSLGGASLTNYGYTFGSGTRLTVV.

The rearrangement links TRBV19 to TRBJ1-4; TRBD1 aligns across 8 bases. Trimming removed 8 bases from V and 3 bases from J; junction bases left unmatched: 8. Germline V gene lookup returns CDR1 LNHDA and CDR2 SQIVND (reference sequence). This CDR3 comprises 15 residues. The CDR3 protein is CASSAGGSANEKLFF. CDR3 sequence (DNA): TGTGCCAGTTCCGCAGGGGGCTCAGCTAATGAAAAACTGTTTTTT.

V usage is TRBV6-4 and J usage is TRBJ1-4, with 8 bases lining up with TRBD1. The V gene's germline CDR1 is MRHNA and CDR2 SNTAGT. J was trimmed by 7 bases and V by 8 bases; bases with no gene match: 15. This CDR3 region has 16 residues. The CDR3 spells CASRPPPQGAFEKLFF. The CDR3 nucleotides are TGTGCCAGCCGACCCCCACCCCAGGGGGCGTTTGAAAAACTGTTTTTT.